This T cell receptor beta chain was recovered during a study of OX40 agonist ivuxolimab in advanced cancers. Whole-study context: Partial responses were achieved by three patients, of whom one had hepatocellular carcinoma and two had cutaneous melanoma.

The CDR3 length is 15 residues. V was cut by 4 bases and J by 5 bases, with 17 bases left in between. Germline CDR1 and CDR2: LGHNA and YSLEER. The protocol was immunoSEQ multiplex PCR, while the TCRdb copy is restricted to in-frame clones and leaves out a portion. The sample contains 60,000 to 65,000 clones, almost 85% of which appear only once. On cycle 4 day 1 and cycle 7 day 1, as well as at baseline, blood was sampled. This sequence joins TRBV4-3 and TRBJ2-5; D might be TRBD1 (6 bases). Material: CD4+ or CD8+ T cells sorted from blood, obtained in a trial of the OX40 agonist ivuxolimab. This clonotype originated in an adult with an advanced solid tumor such as melanoma, head and neck, liver or kidney cancer. CDR3 sequence reads: CASSRETGTTETQYF. DNA of the CDR3: TGCGCCAGCAGCCGGGAAACGGGGACAACGGAGACCCAGTACTTC.